This passage covers 24 T cell receptor beta chains from one sample sequenced in a study of control samples from healthy donors and cancer patients. Repertoires were generated with immunoSEQ multiplex PCR, while TCRdb's copy carries only in-frame clones and drops some. The profile shows under 65,000 clones, approximately 86% of them singletons. The specimen was PBMCs. The origin of the receptors is a woman aged 50 to 65 with lung cancer.

The rearrangement joins TRBV7-8 to TRBJ2-7, with D maybe TRBD2 (7 bases). In germline, CDR1 is SGHVS, CDR2 FQNEAQ. The CDR3 spans 16 residues. Trimming left V 2 bases short and J 2 bases short, with 16 bases between. DNA of the CDR3: TGTGCCAGCAGCTTAACCGGGGGGCGGGTACCCTACGAGCAGTACTTC. Protein: CASSLTGGRVPYEQYF.

J is TRBJ1-5 and V is TRBV28; 7 bases align to TRBD1. The CDR3 spans 14 residues. In germline, CDR1 is MDHEN, CDR2 SYDVKM. After removal of 3 bases from V and 5 bases from J, the junction contained 4 bases not matched to a gene. The chain's CDR3 is CASSLAGTDQPQHF. CDR3 nucleotide sequence: TGTGCCAGCAGTTTGGCCGGGACAGATCAGCCCCAGCATTTT. Full variable domain (missing parts from reference TRBV28 and TRBJ1-5): DVKVTQSSRYLVKRTGEKVFLECVQDMDHENMFWYRQDPGLGLRLIYFSYDVKMKEKGDIPEGYSVSREKKERFSLILESASTNQTSMYLCASSLAGTDQPQHFGDGTRLSIL.

The chain is built from TRBV4-3 and TRBJ2-7; TRBD1 matches at 10 bases. CDR3 length equals 17 residues. J gave up 2 bases and V 1 base, and 8 bases lay outside the gene matches. Germline CDR1 reads LGHNA; CDR2 reads YSLEER. CDR3: CASSQVGPGTGAYEQYF. The CDR3 DNA is TGCGCCAGCAGCCAAGTGGGTCCAGGGACAGGGGCCTACGAGCAGTACTTC.

The genes are TRBV5-1 and TRBJ1-2; D is ambiguous. The germline gives CDR1 SGHRS, CDR2 YFSETQ. V was trimmed by 0 bases and J by 3 bases, leaving 9 bases between them. This CDR3 spans 14 amino acids. The CDR3 here is CASSLGQAYYGYTF. The CDR3 nucleotides read TGCGCCAGCAGCTTGGGACAAGCCTACTATGGCTACACCTTC.

The CDR3 DNA sequence: TGCAGCGTCAGGACAGCTTCCTACGAGCAGTACTTC. This gives the protein CSVRTASYEQYF. The chain links TRBV29-1 to TRBJ2-7, with D maybe TRBD1 (6 bases). The ends were cut back, 6 bases at V and 1 base at J, with 10 bases in the middle. CDR1 and CDR2 (germline): SQVTM, ANQGSEA. The CDR3 loop spans 12 amino acids.

This clone was counted a single time. The rearrangement joins TRBV30 to TRBJ2-3; D call uncertain. CDR1 and CDR2 (germline): GTSNPN, SVGIG (reference sequence). V was trimmed by 1 base and J by 5 bases, leaving 10 bases between them. The CDR3 covers 13 residues. The CDR3 region has the DNA TGTGCCTGGAGTGGTTCGAGACTAGATACGCAGTATTTT. Translated: CAWSGSRLDTQYF.

The chain joins TRBV7-2 to TRBJ1-1, with 9 bases fitting TRBD1. Germline CDR1 SGHTA, CDR2 FQGNSA. J was trimmed by 7 bases and V by 5 bases; bases with no gene match: 5. CDR3 size: 13 residues. CDR3 bases: TGTGCCAGCAGCACACAGGGGGCTGGTGAAGCTTTCTTT. It yields the protein CASSTQGAGEAFF. Together with reference TRBV7-2 and TRBJ1-1, the CDR3 gives the full variable domain: GAGVSQSPSNKVTEKGKDVELRCDPISGHTALYWYRQSLGQGLEFLIYFQGNSAPDKSGLPSDRFSAERTGGSVSTLTIQRTQQEDSAVYLCASSTQGAGEAFFGQGTRLTVV.

This clone has just one count. This rearrangement joins TRBV3-1 (or the pseudogene TRBV3-2) to TRBJ1-5, with 7 bases fitting TRBD1. V trimming: 1 base; J trimming: 7 bases; junction bases outside the gene matches: 4. CDR1 is LGHDT and CDR2 is YNNKEL in the germline V gene (reference sequence). This CDR3 is built from 14 residues. CDR3 nucleotide sequence: TGTGCCAGCAGCCAAGCAGGGGGTGGGCAGCCCCAGCATTTT. Translated, it gives CASSQAGGGQPQHF.

The chain is built from TRBV7-9 and TRBJ1-4; D is unresolved. The V gene's germline CDR1 is SEHNR and CDR2 FQNEAQ (reference sequence). Trimming took off 5 bases at V and 8 bases at J, with 15 bases between the two ends. The CDR3 sequence is 14 residues long. CDR3 residues: CASSAGVSKEKLFF. The CDR3 DNA reads TGTGCCAGCAGCGCAGGCGTCTCCAAGGAAAAACTGTTTTTT.

The rearrangement uses TRBV19 and TRBJ2-3; no definite D call. V was cut by 1 base and J by 5 bases, with 4 bases left in between. Germline CDR1 is LNHDA and CDR2 is SQIVND (reference sequence). CDR3 length: 12 residues. This CDR3 reads CASSIGVDTQYF. In nucleotides, the CDR3 is TGTGCCAGTAGTATAGGAGTAGATACGCAGTATTTT.

V and J are TRBV9 and TRBJ1-5; tentatively, D is TRBD1 (5 bases). V was cut by 0 bases and J by 5 bases, with 15 bases left in between. The length of the CDR3 is 16 residues. The germline CDR1 and CDR2 sequences are SGDLS and YYNGEE. The CDR3 coding sequence is TGTGCCAGCAGCGTAGGGGGGTCGGGATGGGATCAGCCCCAGCATTTT. Translated: CASSVGGSGWDQPQHF.

This chain uses TRBV11-2 with TRBJ2-3; D call uncertain. The CDR3 has 18 residues. Germline CDR1 SGHAT, CDR2 FQNNGV. V was trimmed by 5 bases and J by 9 bases, leaving 30 bases between them. The CDR3 DNA follows: TGTGCCAGCAGCCCCAGACCGCCATTAGAAATGGTAACAAAGACGCAGTATTTT. Its translation: CASSPRPPLEMVTKTQYF.

The V gene is TRBV19, the J gene TRBJ1-6; D is perhaps TRBD1 (6 bases). CDR1 and CDR2 (germline): LNHDA, SQIVND (reference sequence). Between the trimmed V and J ends, which lost 5 bases and 8 bases, there was a span of 16 bases. The CDR3 is 15 amino acids. The CDR3, as DNA: TGTGCCAGTAGTTTCGTGGCAGGGGAGGATTCACCCCTCCACTTT. It specifies CASSFVAGEDSPLHF.

This chain uses TRBV24-1 with TRBJ1-2; the match to TRBD1 covers 9 bases. The CDR3 totals 16 residues. In germline, CDR1 is KGHDR, CDR2 SFDVKD. V shed 3 bases, J shed 8 bases, and the junction held 12 bases outside the gene matches. This CDR3 is CATSDPRTGDRRGYTF. The CDR3, as DNA: TGTGCCACCAGTGATCCCAGGACAGGGGATCGCAGGGGCTACACCTTC.

The chain employs TRBV7-9 and TRBJ1-4, with 9 nucleotides matching TRBD1. The CDR3 is made up of 16 amino acids. Germline CDR1 reads SEHNR; CDR2 reads FQNEAQ (reference sequence). The V and J ends lost 5 bases and 7 bases, in that order; junction bases with no gene match: 11. The CDR3 DNA reads TGTGCCAGCAGCCCTCGAGGCGGGACAGGGAGTGAAAAACTGTTTTTT. Translated, it gives CASSPRGGTGSEKLFF.

In this sample, this clone turned up once. This chain connects TRBV4-1 to TRBJ2-3; 13 bases map to TRBD2. Germline-derived CDR1 and CDR2 are MGHRA and YSYEKL. The CDR3 spans 20 residues. V lost 0 bases, J lost 0 bases, and 9 bases stayed unmatched. The CDR3 region is CASSQEGRLAGGSSTDTQYF. DNA of the CDR3: TGCGCCAGCAGCCAAGAAGGGAGACTAGCGGGGGGATCTAGCACAGATACGCAGTATTTT.

The genes are TRBV5-1 and TRBJ2-7; maybe TRBD2 (6 bases). The CDR3 totals 15 residues. Trimming stripped 0 bases from V and 3 bases from J, with 13 bases between. Germline loops: CDR1 SGHRS, CDR2 YFSETQ. The CDR3 sequence is CASSLAAGSGYEQYF. The CDR3 nucleotides are TGCGCCAGCAGCTTGGCGGCGGGGAGCGGCTACGAGCAGTACTTC.

The J gene is TRBJ1-1, the V gene TRBV19; D call uncertain. Germline-derived CDR1 and CDR2 are LNHDA and SQIVND (reference sequence). V lost 7 bases and J 1 base, leaving 7 bases between the germline ends. The CDR3 runs 12 residues. Here the CDR3 reads CASIHRNTEAFF. CDR3 nucleotides: TGTGCCAGTATCCACAGGAACACTGAAGCTTTCTTT.

The chain carries TRBV3-1 (or the pseudogene TRBV3-2) and TRBJ1-1; 11 nucleotides agree with TRBD1. The CDR3 length is 14 residues. Germline V CDR1 and CDR2: LGHDT, YNNKEL (reference sequence). V gave up 1 base and J gave up 11 bases; unmatched junction bases: 6. The chain's CDR3 is CASSQGGQGAGAFF. The CDR3, as DNA: TGTGCCAGCAGCCAAGGCGGACAGGGGGCTGGGGCTTTCTTT.

This sequence joins TRBV7-9 and TRBJ1-1; unclear D gene. Germline lookup yields CDR1 SEHNR and CDR2 FQNEAQ (reference sequence). The CDR3 runs to 13 residues. Between the trimmed V and J ends, which lost 1 base and 11 bases, there was a span of 14 bases. The CDR3 region is CASSLGTRRPAFF. The CDR3 DNA is TGTGCCAGCAGCTTAGGGACTCGGAGGCCGGCTTTCTTT.

The chain links TRBV24-1 to TRBJ2-5; 9 bases match TRBD1. The junction had 11 bases not matched to a gene; V was cut back by 3 bases and J by 4 bases. The CDR3 loop spans 17 amino acids. Germline CDR1 reads KGHDR; CDR2 reads SFDVKD. In nucleotides, the CDR3 is TGTGCCACCAGTGATCAACCGGGACAGGGTAGTATAGAGACCCAGTACTTC. It specifies CATSDQPGQGSIETQYF.

J is TRBJ1-1 and V is TRBV5-1; D gene uncertain. V dropped 2 bases and J dropped 1 base, with 15 bases sitting between them. The CDR3 contains 16 residues. CDR1 SGHRS and CDR2 YFSETQ come from the germline V gene. The CDR3, as DNA: TGCGCCAGCAGCTTAACATATTCTAGAGCGAACACTGAAGCTTTCTTT. It specifies CASSLTYSRANTEAFF.

The CDR3, as DNA: TGTGCCAGCAGCTTAGGCAGGGGGACAGGAAATGAAGCTTTCTTT. Residues: CASSLGRGTGNEAFF. V usage is TRBV7-8 and J usage is TRBJ1-1; 8 nucleotides match TRBD1. The CDR3 length is 15 residues. V gave up 1 base and J gave up 7 bases; unmatched junction bases: 8. CDR1 is SGHVS and CDR2 is FQNEAQ in the germline V gene. Full variable domain (remainder filled in from reference TRBV7-8 and TRBJ1-1): GAGVSQSPRYKVAKRGQDVALRCDPISGHVSLFWYQQALGQGPEFLTYFQNEAQLDKSGLPSDRFFAERPEGSVSTLKIQRTQQEDSAVYLCASSLGRGTGNEAFFGQGTRLTVV.

This clone has just one count. This chain links TRBV7-2 with TRBJ1-5; no clear D. The V end was cut by 1 base, the J end by 5 bases, with 12 bases between. CDR1 and CDR2 from the germline V gene are SGHTA and FQGNSA. CDR3 length: 15 amino acids. The CDR3 coding sequence is TGTGCCAGCAGCTTAGATGAGGTTCGGGATCAGCCCCAGCATTTT. Translated, it gives CASSLDEVRDQPQHF.